Listed below are T cell receptor beta chains from one sample, sequenced in a study of regulatory T cells in long-lasting Graves disease. TCRdb analysed the multiplex PCR reads with MiXCR anew, one entry per CDR3 protein. The sample includes 550,000 to 650,000 distinct CDR3 sequences, more than 15% of them seen just once. This sample was also put to use in a study of T cells in Graves' hyperthyroidism and ophthalmopathy.

This specimen was peripheral blood mononuclear cells (PBMCs), taken at new diagnosis, from a patient treated with antithyroid drugs. The receptors were gathered from a young man with Graves disease. CDR3s include the opening cysteine and the closing phenylalanine or tryptophan. D genes are given only for firm matches. The size entry is marked missing in some rows and otherwise reads once, few, many or a size class.

clone_size j_call v_call d_call cdr3_aa cdr3_nt
few TRBJ2-5 TRBV30 - CAWSPGTYQETQYF TGTGCCTGGAGTCCGGGGACTTATCAAGAGACCCAGTACTTC
many TRBJ1-1 TRBV28 - CASRQQGGEAFF TGTGCCAGCAGGCAACAGGGAGGTGAAGCTTTCTTT
many TRBJ1-2 TRBV6-5 - CASSFSLSYGYTF TGTGCCAGCAGTTTCTCACTTTCGTATGGCTACACCTTC
- TRBJ2-3 TRBV9 - CASSGGESTDTQYF TGTGCCAGCAGTGGGGGCGAAAGCACAGATACGCAGTATTTT
- TRBJ2-4 TRBV12-3/TRBV12-4 - CASSLVGQNIQYF TGTGCCAGCAGTTTAGTAGGGCAAAACATTCAGTACTTC
- TRBJ1-1 TRBV27 - CASSLGNRATEAFF TGTGCCAGCAGTTTGGGAAACAGGGCCACTGAAGCTTTCTTT
- TRBJ2-1 TRBV6-2/TRBV6-3 - CASSEGALNEQFF TGTGCCAGCTCTGAGGGAGCCCTCAATGAGCAGTTCTTC
- TRBJ2-3 TRBV7-9 TRBD2 CASSFPPRLAGLPGTQYF TGTGCCAGCAGCTTCCCACCTAGACTAGCGGGTCTCCCCGGTACGCAGTATTTT
- TRBJ1-3 TRBV30 - CAWRRRGQGNTIYF TGTGCCTGGAGGAGGCGGGGGCAAGGAAACACCATATATTTT
many TRBJ2-1 TRBV30 TRBD1 CAWSRGTGKVEQFF TGTGCCTGGAGTAGAGGGACAGGGAAGGTTGAGCAGTTCTTC
many TRBJ2-3 TRBV2 - CASSEEGGGSVLDTQYF TGTGCCAGCAGTGAAGAAGGGGGCGGGAGTGTACTCGATACGCAGTATTTT
many TRBJ2-3 TRBV6-1 - CASNSRTPTDTQYF TGTGCCAGCAACTCCCGGACCCCCACAGATACGCAGTATTTT
many TRBJ2-2 TRBV12-3/TRBV12-4 - CASSLLRTGELFF TGTGCCAGCAGTTTACTTCGCACCGGGGAGCTGTTTTTT